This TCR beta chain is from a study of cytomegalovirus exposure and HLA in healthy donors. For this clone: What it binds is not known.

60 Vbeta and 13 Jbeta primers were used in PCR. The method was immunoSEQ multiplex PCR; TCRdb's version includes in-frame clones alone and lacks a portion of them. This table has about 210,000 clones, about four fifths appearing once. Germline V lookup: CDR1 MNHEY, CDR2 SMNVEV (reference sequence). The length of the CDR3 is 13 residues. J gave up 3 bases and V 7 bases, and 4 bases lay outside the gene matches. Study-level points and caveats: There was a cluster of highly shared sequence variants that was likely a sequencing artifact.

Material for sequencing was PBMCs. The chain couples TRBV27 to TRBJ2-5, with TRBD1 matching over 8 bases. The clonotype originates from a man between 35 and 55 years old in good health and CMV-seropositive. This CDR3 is CASKQGVEETQYF. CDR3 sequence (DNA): TGTGCCAGCAAACAGGGGGTGGAAGAGACCCAGTACTTC.